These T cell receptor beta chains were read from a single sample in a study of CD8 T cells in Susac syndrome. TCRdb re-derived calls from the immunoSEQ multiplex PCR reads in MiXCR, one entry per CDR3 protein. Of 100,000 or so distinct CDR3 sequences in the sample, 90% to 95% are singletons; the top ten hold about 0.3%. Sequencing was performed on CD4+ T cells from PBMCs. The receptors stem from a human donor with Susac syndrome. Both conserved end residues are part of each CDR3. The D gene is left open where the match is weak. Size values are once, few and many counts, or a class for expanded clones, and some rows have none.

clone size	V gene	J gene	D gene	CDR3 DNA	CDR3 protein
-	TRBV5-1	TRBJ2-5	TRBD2	TGCGCCAGCAGAAGGGAGGGGCGAGAGACCCAGTACTTC	CASRREGRETQYF
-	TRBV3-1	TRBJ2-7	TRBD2	TGTGCCAGCAGCCCCCAAAGGCTAGCGGGGGACGAGCAGTACTTC	CASSPQRLAGDEQYF
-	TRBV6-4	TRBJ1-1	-	TGTGCCAGCAGTGAAGGGGTAATCTTT	CASSEGVIF
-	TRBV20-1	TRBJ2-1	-	TGCAGTGCTAGGGGGCGGGGGCGACACAATGAGCAGTTCTTC	CSARGRGRHNEQFF
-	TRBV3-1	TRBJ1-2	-	TGTGCCAGCAGCCCCCAGGACGTGGCTAACTATGGCTACACCTTC	CASSPQDVANYGYTF
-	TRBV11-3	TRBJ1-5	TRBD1	TGTGCCAGGAGCTTTCCCCCGGACAGGGTGGACAATCAGCCCCAGCATTTT	CARSFPPDRVDNQPQHF
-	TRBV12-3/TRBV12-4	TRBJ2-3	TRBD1	TGTGCCAGCAGTTTCAGACAGGGGGTTTCGGGGGAGACTAGCACAGATACGCAGTATTTT	CASSFRQGVSGETSTDTQYF
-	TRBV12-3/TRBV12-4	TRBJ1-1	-	TGTGCCAGCCTCGGGGTGAGGAACACTGAAGCTTTCTTT	CASLGVRNTEAFF
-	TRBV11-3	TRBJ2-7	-	TGTGCCAGCAGCTTAGAGGGGTACGGCGGATCGACAACCTACGAGCAGTACTTC	CASSLEGYGGSTTYEQYF
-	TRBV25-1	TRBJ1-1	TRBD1	TGTGCCACCAGGCGGACAGGGAGGGACACTGAAGCTTTCTTT	CATRRTGRDTEAFF
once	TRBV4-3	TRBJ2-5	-	TGCGCCAGCAGCCAAGATCCTGGAGGGCAGGAGACCCAGTACTTC	CASSQDPGGQETQYF
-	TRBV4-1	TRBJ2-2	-	TGCGCCAGCAGCCCAAGGGAGACCGGGGAGCTGTTTTTT	CASSPRETGELFF
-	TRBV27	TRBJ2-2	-	TGTGCCAGCAGTTTGCCCGCCGGGGAGCTGTTTTTT	CASSLPAGELFF
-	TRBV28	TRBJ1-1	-	TGTGCCAGCATCCCCTCGGGGGGGACCTATGAAGCTTTCTTT	CASIPSGGTYEAFF
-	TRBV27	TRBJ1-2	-	TGTGCCAGCAGACTGGGCGCCAGTTCGGGGGGCTACACCTTC	CASRLGASSGGYTF
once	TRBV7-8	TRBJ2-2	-	TGTGCCAGCAGCTTAGGGGGACGGGGACCGAACACCGGGGAGCTGTTTTTT	CASSLGGRGPNTGELFF
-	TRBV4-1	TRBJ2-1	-	TGCGCCAGCAGCCACCAGGACAGTTACAATGAGCAGTTCTTC	CASSHQDSYNEQFF
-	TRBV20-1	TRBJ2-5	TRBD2	TGCAGTGCTCAGCGGGGCCCGCAAGAGACCCAGTACTTC	CSAQRGPQETQYF
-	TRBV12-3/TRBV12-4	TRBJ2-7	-	TGTGCCAGCAGTCGGCCGAGGGTGTCCTACGAGCAGTACTTC	CASSRPRVSYEQYF
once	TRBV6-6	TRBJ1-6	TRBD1	TGTGCCAGCAGCCCCCCGGGACAGGTGGTGCCACCCCTCCACTTT	CASSPPGQVVPPLHF
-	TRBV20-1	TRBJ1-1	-	TGCAGTGCTAAAGACAGGAACACTGAAGTCATAGAAGCTTTCTTT	CSAKDRNTEVIEAFF
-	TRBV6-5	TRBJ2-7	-	TGTGCCAGCAGTTCTCCGGGCGGCTCCTACGAGCAGTACTTC	CASSSPGGSYEQYF
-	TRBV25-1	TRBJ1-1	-	TGTGCCAGCGCCCCCGGCAGGCCCAACACTGAAGCTTTCTTT	CASAPGRPNTEAFF
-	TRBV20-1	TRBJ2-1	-	TGCAGTGCTAGAGTGGTGACTAGAAAGGGCTCCAATGAGCAGTTCTTC	CSARVVTRKGSNEQFF
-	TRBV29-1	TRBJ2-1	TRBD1	TGCAGCGTTGAATCAGGGGGCGGAGACAATGAGCAGTTCTTC	CSVESGGGDNEQFF
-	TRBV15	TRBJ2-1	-	TGTGCCACCAGCAGACTCCCCCGGAATGAGCAGTTCTTC	CATSRLPRNEQFF
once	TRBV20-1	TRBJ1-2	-	TGCAGTGCTAGATCGGTGCGGACAGTGGGGGCTAACTATGGCTACACCTTC	CSARSVRTVGANYGYTF
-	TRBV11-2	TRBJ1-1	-	TGTGCCAGCAGCTTCGGAAGGGAAGCTTTCTTT	CASSFGREAFF
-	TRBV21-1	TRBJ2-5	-	TGTGCCAGCAGCAAAGTGGGGACAGTACAAGAGACCCAGTACTTC	CASSKVGTVQETQYF
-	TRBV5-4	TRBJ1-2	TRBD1	TGTGCCAGCAGCTCCCGGGACAGGAGGATTGGCTACACCTTC	CASSSRDRRIGYTF
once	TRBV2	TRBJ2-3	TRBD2	TGTGCCAGCAGAAGGAGCCTAGCGGGGGGAGATACGCAGTATTTT	CASRRSLAGGDTQYF
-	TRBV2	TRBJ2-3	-	TGTGCCAGCAGTGGACAGAGCACAGATACGCAGTATTTT	CASSGQSTDTQYF
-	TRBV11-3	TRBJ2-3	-	TGTGCCAGCAGCTTCTCTAGCACAGATACGCAGTATTTT	CASSFSSTDTQYF
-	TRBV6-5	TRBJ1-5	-	TGTGCCAGCAGTTACAATGGGCAGCCCCAGCATTTT	CASSYNGQPQHF
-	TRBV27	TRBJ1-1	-	TGTGCCACACGACGGGGAAGGGACACTGAAGCTTTCTTT	CATRRGRDTEAFF
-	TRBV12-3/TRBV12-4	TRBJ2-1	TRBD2	TGTGCCAGCACCTTCACGGGGGGGAGCTACAATGAGCAGTTCTTC	CASTFTGGSYNEQFF
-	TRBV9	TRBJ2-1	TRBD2	TGTGCCAGCAGTTTTAGCGGGGGCCCCATCTACAATGAGCAGTTCTTC	CASSFSGGPIYNEQFF
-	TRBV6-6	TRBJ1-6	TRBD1	TGTGCCAGCAGTCCGACAGGGAGTTCACCCCTCCACTTT	CASSPTGSSPLHF
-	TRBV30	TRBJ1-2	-	TGTGCCTGGACCCCAGAAACCTATGGCTACACCTTC	CAWTPETYGYTF
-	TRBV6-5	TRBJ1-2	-	TGTGCCAGCAGCCACTCCCCGGGTCCCTATGGCTACACCTTC	CASSHSPGPYGYTF
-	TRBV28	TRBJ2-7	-	TGTGCCAGCAGTTTACTCTACGAGCAGTACTTC	CASSLLYEQYF
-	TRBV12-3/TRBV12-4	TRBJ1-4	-	TGTGCCAGCAGTTTAGAGGATGAAAAACTGTTTTTT	CASSLEDEKLFF
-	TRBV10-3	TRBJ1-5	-	TGTGCCATCAGTGGTGACAGCGATAATCAGCCCCAGCATTTT	CAISGDSDNQPQHF
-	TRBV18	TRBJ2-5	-	TGTGCCAGCTCCTCGCTAGGTTCAGAGACCCAGTACTTC	CASSSLGSETQYF
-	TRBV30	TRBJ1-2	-	TGTGCCTGGAGTGTACTACAGGGTGGCTATGGCTACACCTTC	CAWSVLQGGYGYTF
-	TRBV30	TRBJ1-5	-	TGTGCCTGGAGGCCTCGGGGGGACAATCAGCCCCAGCATTTT	CAWRPRGDNQPQHF
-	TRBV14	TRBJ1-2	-	TGTGCCAGCAGCCAAGAAGGACCAATGGGCGGCTATGGCTACACCTTC	CASSQEGPMGGYGYTF
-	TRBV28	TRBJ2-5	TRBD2	TGTGCCAGCTCCCTGGGGCGGGGGGGCCGAGGACAAGAGACCCAGTACTTC	CASSLGRGGRGQETQYF
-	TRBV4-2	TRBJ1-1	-	TGTGCCAGCAGCCAAGATAGAGGTATCGCTGAAGCTTTCTTT	CASSQDRGIAEAFF
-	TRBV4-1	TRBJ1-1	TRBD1	TGCGCCAGCAGCCAGGTGGACAGGGAGAACACTGAAGCTTTCTTT	CASSQVDRENTEAFF
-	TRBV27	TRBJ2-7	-	TGTGCCAGCAGACCGACAGTACCTTACGAGCAGTACTTC	CASRPTVPYEQYF
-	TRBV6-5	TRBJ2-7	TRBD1	TGTGCCAGCAGTTTTACACAGGGGACCCCCTACGAGCAGTACTTC	CASSFTQGTPYEQYF
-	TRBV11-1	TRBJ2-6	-	TGTGCCAGCAGTCCGGCGAGCAGCTCTGGGGCCAACGTCCTGACTTTC	CASSPASSSGANVLTF
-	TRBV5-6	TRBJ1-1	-	TGTGCCAGCAGCTTATTTACCAAAACTGAAGCTTTCTTT	CASSLFTKTEAFF
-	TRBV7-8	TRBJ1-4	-	TGTGCCAGCAGGACAAGAACTGGGCTCGTTGCTAATGAAAAACTGTTTTTT	CASRTRTGLVANEKLFF
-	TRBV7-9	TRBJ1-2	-	TGTGCCAGCAGCTCGCGACAGAGCTATGGCTACACCTTC	CASSSRQSYGYTF
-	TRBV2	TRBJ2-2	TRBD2	TGTGCCAGCAGTCGCATCGGGGGGACCGGGGAGCTGTTTTTT	CASSRIGGTGELFF
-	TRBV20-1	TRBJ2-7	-	TGCAGTGCTGAGGGGGGGGAGTACGAGCAGTACTTC	CSAEGGEYEQYF